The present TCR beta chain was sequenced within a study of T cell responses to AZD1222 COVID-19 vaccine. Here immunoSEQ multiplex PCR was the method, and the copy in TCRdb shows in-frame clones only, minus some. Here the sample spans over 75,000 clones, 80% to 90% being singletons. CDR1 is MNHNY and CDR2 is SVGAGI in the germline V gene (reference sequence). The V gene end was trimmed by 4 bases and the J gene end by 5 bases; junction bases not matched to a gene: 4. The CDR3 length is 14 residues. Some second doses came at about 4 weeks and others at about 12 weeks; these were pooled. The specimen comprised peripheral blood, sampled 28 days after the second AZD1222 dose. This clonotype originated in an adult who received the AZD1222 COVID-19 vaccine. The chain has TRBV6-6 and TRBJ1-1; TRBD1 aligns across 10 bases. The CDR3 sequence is CASSLGQGDTEAFF. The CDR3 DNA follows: TGTGCCAGCAGTTTAGGACAGGGGGATACTGAAGCTTTCTTT.